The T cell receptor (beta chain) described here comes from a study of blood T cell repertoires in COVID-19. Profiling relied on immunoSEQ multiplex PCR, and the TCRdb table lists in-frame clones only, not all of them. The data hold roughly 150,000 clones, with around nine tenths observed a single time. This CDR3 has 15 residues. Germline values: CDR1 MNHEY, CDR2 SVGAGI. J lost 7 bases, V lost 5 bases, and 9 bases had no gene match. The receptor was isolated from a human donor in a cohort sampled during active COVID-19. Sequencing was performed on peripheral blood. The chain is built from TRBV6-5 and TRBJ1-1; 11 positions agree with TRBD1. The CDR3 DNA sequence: TGTGCCAGCAGTATGAGGACAGGGGGCCGGCTTGAAGCTTTCTTT. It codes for CASSMRTGGRLEAFF.